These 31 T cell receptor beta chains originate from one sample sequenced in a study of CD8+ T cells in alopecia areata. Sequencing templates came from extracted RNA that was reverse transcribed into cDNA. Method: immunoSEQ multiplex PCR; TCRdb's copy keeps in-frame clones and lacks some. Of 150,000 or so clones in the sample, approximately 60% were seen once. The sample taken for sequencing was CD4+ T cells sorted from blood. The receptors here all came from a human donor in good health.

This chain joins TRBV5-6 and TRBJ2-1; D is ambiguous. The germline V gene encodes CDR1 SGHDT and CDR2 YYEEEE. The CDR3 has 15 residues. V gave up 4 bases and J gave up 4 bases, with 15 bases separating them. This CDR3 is CASSLGRRWYNEQFF. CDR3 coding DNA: TGTGCCAGCAGCCTGGGCCGTCGGTGGTACAATGAGCAGTTCTTC.

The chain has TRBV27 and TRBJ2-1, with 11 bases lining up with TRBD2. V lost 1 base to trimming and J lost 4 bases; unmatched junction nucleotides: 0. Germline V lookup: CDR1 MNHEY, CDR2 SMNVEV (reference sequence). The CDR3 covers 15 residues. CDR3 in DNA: TGTGCCAGCAGTTTATGGACTAGCGGGTACAATGAGCAGTTCTTC. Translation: CASSLWTSGYNEQFF.

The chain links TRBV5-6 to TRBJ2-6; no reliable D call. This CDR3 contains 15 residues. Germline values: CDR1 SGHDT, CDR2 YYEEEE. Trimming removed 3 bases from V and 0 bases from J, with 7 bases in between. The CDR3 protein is CASSSVYSGANVLTF. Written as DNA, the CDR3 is TGTGCCAGCAGCTCGGTCTACTCTGGGGCCAACGTCCTGACTTTC. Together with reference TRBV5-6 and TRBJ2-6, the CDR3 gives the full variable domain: DAGVTQSPTHLIKTRGQQVTLRCSPKSGHDTVSWYQQALGQGPQFIFQYYEEEERQRGNFPDRFSGHQFPNYSSELNVNALLLGDSALYLCASSSVYSGANVLTFGAGSRLTVL.

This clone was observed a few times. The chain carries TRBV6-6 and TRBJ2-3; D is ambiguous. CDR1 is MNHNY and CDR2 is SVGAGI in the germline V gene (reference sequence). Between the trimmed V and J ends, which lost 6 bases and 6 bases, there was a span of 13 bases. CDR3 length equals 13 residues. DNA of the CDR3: TGTGCCAGCAGCCTCCTAAGCCGCGATACGCAGTATTTT. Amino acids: CASSLLSRDTQYF.

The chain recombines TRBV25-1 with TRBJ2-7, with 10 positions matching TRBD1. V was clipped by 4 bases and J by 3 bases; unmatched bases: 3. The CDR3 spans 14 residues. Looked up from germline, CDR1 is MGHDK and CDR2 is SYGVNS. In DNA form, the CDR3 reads TGTGCCAGCAGTGCTGGGACAGGGGACTACGAGCAGTACTTC. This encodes CASSAGTGDYEQYF.

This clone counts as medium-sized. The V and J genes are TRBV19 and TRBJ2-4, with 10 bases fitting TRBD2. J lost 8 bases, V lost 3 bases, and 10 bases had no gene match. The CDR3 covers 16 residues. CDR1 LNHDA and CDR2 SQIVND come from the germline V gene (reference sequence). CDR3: CASSMLSGRAEYIQYF. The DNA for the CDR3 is TGTGCCAGTAGTATGTTAAGCGGGAGGGCGGAGTACATTCAGTACTTC.

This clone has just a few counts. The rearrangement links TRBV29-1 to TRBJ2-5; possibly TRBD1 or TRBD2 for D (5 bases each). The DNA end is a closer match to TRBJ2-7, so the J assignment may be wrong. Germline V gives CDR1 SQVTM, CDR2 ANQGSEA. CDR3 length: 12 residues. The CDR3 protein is CSVGAGGGEQYF. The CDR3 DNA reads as TGCAGCGTTGGGGCGGGTGGGGGCGAGCAGTACTTC.

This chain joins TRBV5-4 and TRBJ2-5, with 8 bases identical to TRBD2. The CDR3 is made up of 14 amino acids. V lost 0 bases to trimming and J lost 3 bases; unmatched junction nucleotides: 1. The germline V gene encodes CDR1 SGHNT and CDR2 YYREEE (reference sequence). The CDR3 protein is CASSLELAEETQYF. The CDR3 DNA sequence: TGTGCCAGCAGCTTGGAACTAGCGGAAGAGACCCAGTACTTC.

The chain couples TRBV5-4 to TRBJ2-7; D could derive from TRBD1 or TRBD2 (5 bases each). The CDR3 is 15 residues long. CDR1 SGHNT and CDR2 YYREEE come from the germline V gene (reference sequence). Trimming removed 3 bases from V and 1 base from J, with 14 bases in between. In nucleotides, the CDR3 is TGTGCCAGCAGCTACTTTATGGGACGATCCTACGAGCAGTACTTC. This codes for CASSYFMGRSYEQYF.

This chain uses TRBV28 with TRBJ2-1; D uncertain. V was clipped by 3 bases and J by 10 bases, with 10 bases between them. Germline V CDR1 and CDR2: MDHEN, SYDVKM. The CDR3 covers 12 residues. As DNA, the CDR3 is TGTGCCAGCAGTTTTGGCGGAGTCGAGCAGTTCTTC. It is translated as CASSFGGVEQFF.

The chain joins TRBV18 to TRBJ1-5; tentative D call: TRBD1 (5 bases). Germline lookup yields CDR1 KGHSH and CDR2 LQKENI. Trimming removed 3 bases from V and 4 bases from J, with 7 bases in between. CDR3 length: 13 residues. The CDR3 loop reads CASSPRGNQPQHF. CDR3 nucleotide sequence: TGTGCCAGCTCACCCCGGGGGAATCAGCCCCAGCATTTT.

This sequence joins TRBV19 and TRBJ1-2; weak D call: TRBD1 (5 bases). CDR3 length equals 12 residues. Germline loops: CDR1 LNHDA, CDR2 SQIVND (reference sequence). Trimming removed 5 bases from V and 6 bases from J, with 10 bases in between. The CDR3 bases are TGTGCCAGTAGTCCGGTGGGGCATGGCTACACCTTC. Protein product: CASSPVGHGYTF.

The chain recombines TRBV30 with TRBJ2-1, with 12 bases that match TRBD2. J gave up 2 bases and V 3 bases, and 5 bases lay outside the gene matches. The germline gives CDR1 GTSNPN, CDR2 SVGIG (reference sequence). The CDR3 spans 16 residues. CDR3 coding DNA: TGTGCCTGGAGCGGGACTAGCGGGTCTACCTACAATGAGCAGTTCTTC. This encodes CAWSGTSGSTYNEQFF.

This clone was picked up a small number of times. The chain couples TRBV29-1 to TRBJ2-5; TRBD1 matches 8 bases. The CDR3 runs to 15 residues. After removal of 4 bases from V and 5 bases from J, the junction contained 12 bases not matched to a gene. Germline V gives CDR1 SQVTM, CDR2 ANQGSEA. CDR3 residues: CSVAERNTGGETQYF. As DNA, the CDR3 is TGCAGCGTTGCCGAACGAAATACAGGGGGGGAGACCCAGTACTTC.

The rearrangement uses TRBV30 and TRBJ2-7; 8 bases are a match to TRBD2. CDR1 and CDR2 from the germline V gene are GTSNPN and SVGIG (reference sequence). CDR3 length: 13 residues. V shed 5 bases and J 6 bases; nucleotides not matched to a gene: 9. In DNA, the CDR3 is TGTGCCTGGGTGGAGAGCGGGGGCGGCGAGCAGTACTTC. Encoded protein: CAWVESGGGEQYF. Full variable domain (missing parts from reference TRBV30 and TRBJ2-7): SQTIHQWPATLVQPVGSPLSLECTVEGTSNPNLYWYRQAAGRGLQLLFYSVGIGQISSEVPQNLSASRPQDRQFILSSKKLLLSDSGFYLCAWVESGGGEQYFGPGTRLTVT.

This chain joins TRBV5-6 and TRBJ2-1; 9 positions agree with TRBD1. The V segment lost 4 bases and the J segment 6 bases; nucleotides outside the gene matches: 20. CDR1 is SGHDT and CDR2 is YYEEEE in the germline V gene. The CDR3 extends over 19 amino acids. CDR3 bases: TGTGCCAGCAGCGGCCGGGACAGGGAGGGGGTCCGGACGAGCAATGAGCAGTTCTTC. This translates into CASSGRDREGVRTSNEQFF.

This CDR3 is CASSQPPEGQGISGANVLTF. The CDR3 coding sequence is TGCGCCAGCAGCCAACCCCCCGAGGGACAGGGCATCTCCGGGGCCAACGTCCTGACTTTC. The chain recombines TRBV4-1 with TRBJ2-6; TRBD1 matches at 9 bases. The germline V gene encodes CDR1 MGHRA and CDR2 YSYEKL. This CDR3 region has 20 residues. The junction had 15 bases not matched to a gene; V was cut back by 2 bases and J by 4 bases.

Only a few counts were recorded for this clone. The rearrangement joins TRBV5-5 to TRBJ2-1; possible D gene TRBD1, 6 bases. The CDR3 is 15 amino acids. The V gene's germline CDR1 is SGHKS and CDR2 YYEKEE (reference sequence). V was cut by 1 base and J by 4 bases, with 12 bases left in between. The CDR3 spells CASSLTGNRYNEQFF. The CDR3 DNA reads TGTGCCAGCAGCTTGACAGGGAATCGATACAATGAGCAGTTCTTC.

CDR3: CASSAEATSFQETQYF. CDR3 in DNA: TGTGCCAGCAGTGCCGAAGCGACAAGCTTCCAAGAGACCCAGTACTTC. The chain joins TRBV2 to TRBJ2-5; D is ambiguous. CDR1 is SNHLY, CDR2 FYNNEI, per germline. This CDR3 has 16 amino acids. V shed 4 bases and J shed 1 base, with 16 bases lying between them.

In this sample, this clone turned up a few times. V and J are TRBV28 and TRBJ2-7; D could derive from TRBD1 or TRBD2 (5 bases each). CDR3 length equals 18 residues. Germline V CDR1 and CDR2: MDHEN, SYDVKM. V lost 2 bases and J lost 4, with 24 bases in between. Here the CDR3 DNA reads TGTGCCAGCAGTTTAGGGGGTTTGGTGGACAAGGCAGCGTACGAGCAGTACTTC. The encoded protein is CASSLGGLVDKAAYEQYF.

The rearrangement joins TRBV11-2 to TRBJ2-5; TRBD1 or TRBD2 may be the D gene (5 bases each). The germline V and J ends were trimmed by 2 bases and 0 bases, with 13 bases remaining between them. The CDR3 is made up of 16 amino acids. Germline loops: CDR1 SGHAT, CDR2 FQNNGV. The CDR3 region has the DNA TGTGCCAGCAGCTTATTTGGGGGTGGTTACCAAGAGACCCAGTACTTC. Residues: CASSLFGGGYQETQYF. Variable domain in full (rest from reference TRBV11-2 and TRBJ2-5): EAGVAQSPRYKIIEKRQSVAFWCNPISGHATLYWYQQILGQGPKLLIQFQNNGVVDDSQLPKDRFSAERLKGVDSTLKIQPAKLEDSAVYLCASSLFGGGYQETQYFGPGTRLLVL.

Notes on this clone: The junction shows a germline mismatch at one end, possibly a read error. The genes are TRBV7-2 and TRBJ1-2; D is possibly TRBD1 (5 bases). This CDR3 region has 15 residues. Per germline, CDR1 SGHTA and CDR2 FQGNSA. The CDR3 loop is CASSLAGTSFYGYTF. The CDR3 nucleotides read TGTGCCAGCAGCCTAGCCGGGACTTCATTCTATGGCTACACCTTC.

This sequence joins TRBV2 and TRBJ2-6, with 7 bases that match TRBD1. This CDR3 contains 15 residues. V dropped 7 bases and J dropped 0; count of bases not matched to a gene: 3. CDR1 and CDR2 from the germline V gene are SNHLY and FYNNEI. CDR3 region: CASNRGPSGANVLTF. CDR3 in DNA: TGTGCCAGCAACAGGGGCCCCTCTGGGGCCAACGTCCTGACTTTC.

CDR3 amino acids: CASSLDWVSPGYTF. The CDR3 bases are TGTGCCAGCAGCTTAGATTGGGTTTCGCCTGGCTACACCTTC. V gene TRBV5-4 combines with J gene TRBJ1-2; no definite D call. The V end lost 2 bases, the J end lost 7 bases, and 15 bases lay between the germline ends. Germline values: CDR1 SGHNT, CDR2 YYREEE (reference sequence). The CDR3 has 14 amino acids.

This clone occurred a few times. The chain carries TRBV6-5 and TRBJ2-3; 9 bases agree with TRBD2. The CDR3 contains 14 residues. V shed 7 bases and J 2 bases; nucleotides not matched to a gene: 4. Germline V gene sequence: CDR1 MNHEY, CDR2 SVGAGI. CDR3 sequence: CASKASGTTDTQYF. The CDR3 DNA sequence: TGTGCCAGCAAGGCTAGCGGGACCACAGATACGCAGTATTTT.

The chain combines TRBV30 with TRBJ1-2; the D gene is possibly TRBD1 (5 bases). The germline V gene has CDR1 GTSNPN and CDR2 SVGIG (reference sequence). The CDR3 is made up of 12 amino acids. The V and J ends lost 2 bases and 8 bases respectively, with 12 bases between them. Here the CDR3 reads CAWSRLDKGYTF. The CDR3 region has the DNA TGTGCCTGGAGTCGACTGGACAAAGGCTACACCTTC.

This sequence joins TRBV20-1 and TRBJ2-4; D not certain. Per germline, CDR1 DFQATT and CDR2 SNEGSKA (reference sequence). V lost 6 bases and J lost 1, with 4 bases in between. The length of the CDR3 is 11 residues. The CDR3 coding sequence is TGCAGTGCGGGGGCCAAAAACATTCAGTACTTC. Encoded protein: CSAGAKNIQYF.

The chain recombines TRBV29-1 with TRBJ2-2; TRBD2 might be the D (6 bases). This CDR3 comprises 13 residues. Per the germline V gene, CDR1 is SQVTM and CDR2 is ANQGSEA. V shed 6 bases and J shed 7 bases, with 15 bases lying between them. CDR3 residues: CSVSGRRSGELFF. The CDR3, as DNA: TGCAGCGTCTCAGGGAGGCGCAGCGGGGAGCTGTTTTTT.

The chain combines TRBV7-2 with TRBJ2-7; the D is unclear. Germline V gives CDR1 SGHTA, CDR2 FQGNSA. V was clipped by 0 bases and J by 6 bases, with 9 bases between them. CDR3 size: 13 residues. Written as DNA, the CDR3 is TGTGCCAGCAGCTTAGCGGTCCGAGGCGAGCAGTACTTC. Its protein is CASSLAVRGEQYF.

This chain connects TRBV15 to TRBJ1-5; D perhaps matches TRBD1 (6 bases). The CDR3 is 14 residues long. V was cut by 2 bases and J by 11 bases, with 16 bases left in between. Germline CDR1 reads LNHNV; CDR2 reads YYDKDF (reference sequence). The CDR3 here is CATSRRTALLAQHF. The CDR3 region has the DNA TGTGCCACCAGCAGACGGACAGCCCTCCTCGCCCAGCATTTT. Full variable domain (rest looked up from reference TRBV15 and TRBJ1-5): DAMVIQNPRYQVTQFGKPVTLSCSQTLNHNVMYWYQQKSSQAPKLLFHYYDKDFNNEADTPDNFQSRRPNTSFCFLDIRSPGLGDTAMYLCATSRRTALLAQHFGDGTRLSIL.

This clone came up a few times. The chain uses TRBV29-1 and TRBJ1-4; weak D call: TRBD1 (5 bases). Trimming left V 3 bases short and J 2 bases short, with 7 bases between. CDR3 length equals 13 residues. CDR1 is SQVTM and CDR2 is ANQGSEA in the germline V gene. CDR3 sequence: CSVDWGTNEKLFF. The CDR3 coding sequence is TGCAGCGTTGACTGGGGGACTAATGAAAAACTGTTTTTT. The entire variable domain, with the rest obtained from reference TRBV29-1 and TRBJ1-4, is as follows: SAVISQKPSRDICQRGTSLTIQCQVDSQVTMMFWYRQQPGQSLTLIATANQGSEATYESGFVIDKFPISRPNLTFSTLTVSNMSPEDSSIYLCSVDWGTNEKLFFGSGTQLSVL.